This is a list of T cell receptor beta chains from one sample in a study of T cell responses to AZD1222 COVID-19 vaccine. Clones were read by immunoSEQ multiplex PCR, and TCRdb kept only the in-frame ones, dropping some. The table lists roughly 150,000 clones, less than 95% of them singletons, with roughly 6% in the top ten. The specimen comprised peripheral blood, sampled 28 days after the second AZD1222 dose. These receptors were obtained from an adult who received the AZD1222 COVID-19 vaccine. The CDR3 runs from the conserved cysteine through the conserved F or W. The order of the fields is CDR3 DNA, CDR3 protein, clone size, J gene, V gene, D gene. The D gene is left open where the match is weak. Where a row states a size, it is once, few, many or the class of an expanded clone; other rows omit it.

TGTGCCAGCAGCTTCCGGTTTAATTCACCCCTCCACTTT CASSFRFNSPLHF NA TRBJ1-6 TRBV5-4 NA
TGTGCCAGCACTGGGGGGATCAATCAGCCCCAGCATTTT CASTGGINQPQHF NA TRBJ1-5 TRBV2 NA
TGTGCCAGCACTAATGGGGGGTACGAGCAGTACTTC CASTNGGYEQYF NA TRBJ2-7 TRBV6-5 NA
TGTGCCAGCTCACCACCTTCTCTTCGGGCTACTGAGCAGTTCTTC CASSPPSLRATEQFF NA TRBJ2-1 TRBV18 NA
TGTGCCAGCAGTTTGCTCATAGGGACAGGGAGGATAGCTTTCTTT CASSLLIGTGRIAFF NA TRBJ1-1 TRBV28 TRBD1
TGCGCCAGCAGCTTGGGGGGAAGCACGGATCAGCCCCAGCATTTT CASSLGGSTDQPQHF NA TRBJ1-5 TRBV5-1 NA
TGTGCCTGGAGCAGGTCAGGGACTCAGCCCCAGCATTTT CAWSRSGTQPQHF few TRBJ1-5 TRBV30 NA
TGCAGCGTTGAAGGCCCGGGGTCTTTGTACGAGCAGTACTTC CSVEGPGSLYEQYF NA TRBJ2-7 TRBV29-1 NA
TGTGCCAGTAGTAATGACAGGGTCTCCTACGAGCAGTACTTC CASSNDRVSYEQYF NA TRBJ2-7 TRBV19 TRBD1
TGTGCCAGCAGCTCCCAGGGGGGGAGCGAAAAACTGTTTTTT CASSSQGGSEKLFF NA TRBJ1-4 TRBV7-9 TRBD1
TGTGCCAGCTCACCACAGCGACAGCAAGAGACCCAGTACTTC CASSPQRQQETQYF NA TRBJ2-5 TRBV18 NA
TGTGCCAGCAGCTACGACAGGGGAGCCGCCTACGAGCAGTACTTC CASSYDRGAAYEQYF NA TRBJ2-7 TRBV7-2 TRBD1
TGTGCCAGTAGTAATACAGGACTAGGCGAGCAGTACTTC CASSNTGLGEQYF once TRBJ2-7 TRBV19 TRBD2
TGTGCCAGCAGCCTGACAGGGACAGGAGGAGGGGGCGACTATGGCTACACCTTC CASSLTGTGGGGDYGYTF NA TRBJ1-2 TRBV11-2 TRBD1
TGTGCCAGCAGCAGCCTCGGAGGGGAGCTGTTTTTT CASSSLGGELFF NA TRBJ2-2 TRBV11-2 NA
TGTGCCAGCACTCCCGGGACACCCGGAAACACCATATATTTT CASTPGTPGNTIYF NA TRBJ1-3 TRBV9 NA
TGCGCCAGCAGCTGGGGGGGACTAGGGGCAGATACGCAGTATTTT CASSWGGLGADTQYF NA TRBJ2-3 TRBV5-1 TRBD2
TGTGCCAGCAGCTTAGAGGTTGGTGGGAGGGCCCGCAATGAGCAGTTCTTC CASSLEVGGRARNEQFF NA TRBJ2-1 TRBV7-2 TRBD2
TGTGCCAGCAGCTTTAGTCCGGGCACAGATACGCAGTATTTT CASSFSPGTDTQYF few TRBJ2-3 TRBV11-2 NA
TGTGCCAGCAGCCGTGGGCAGGGGCGCCTACAAGAGACCCAGTACTTC CASSRGQGRLQETQYF NA TRBJ2-5 TRBV7-2 NA
TGTGCCAGCAGCCCGGGACTACTGAACTACAATGAGCAGTTCTTC CASSPGLLNYNEQFF NA TRBJ2-1 TRBV7-8 TRBD2
TGCGCCAGCAGCCCATTAGGCGGGACTAGCGACTACGAGCAGTACTTC CASSPLGGTSDYEQYF NA TRBJ2-7 TRBV5-1 TRBD2
TGTGCCAGCAGCCAACGGCCCGGCGAAGCTGCGCAGTATTTT CASSQRPGEAAQYF NA TRBJ2-3 TRBV3-1/TRBV3-2 NA
TGTGCCAGCAGCGTAACCACGGGGAGCTCCTACAATGAGCAGTTCTTC CASSVTTGSSYNEQFF once TRBJ2-1 TRBV9 NA
TGTGCCGGGTCATCATTACAGGGGATCTCCTACGAGCAGTACTTC CAGSSLQGISYEQYF NA TRBJ2-7 TRBV30 TRBD1
TGTGCCAGCAGCATAAGCACGGGGCAGTCCTACAATGAGCAGTTCTTC CASSISTGQSYNEQFF NA TRBJ2-1 TRBV9 NA
TGTGCCAGTAGTATTGTCGGAGGGCGCAGCAATCAGCCCCAGCATTTT CASSIVGGRSNQPQHF NA TRBJ1-5 TRBV19 NA
TGTGCCAGTAGTATAGAGAATCCCGGGACGGTGGCCGGCGAGACCCAGTACTTC CASSIENPGTVAGETQYF NA TRBJ2-5 TRBV19 NA
TGTGCCAGCAGTTACTCTGGACAGCTTGAATATGAAAAACTGTTTTTT CASSYSGQLEYEKLFF NA TRBJ1-4 TRBV6-2/TRBV6-3 NA
TGTGCCAGTAGTATAGGCACAGGGAGCGGCTACACCTTC CASSIGTGSGYTF NA TRBJ1-2 TRBV19 NA
TGTGCCATCAGTGAGTCGAGGCAGGCAGATACGCAGTATTTT CAISESRQADTQYF NA TRBJ2-3 TRBV10-3 NA
TGTGCCAGCTCACGACCTCCGGGACAGGGTGTTCCTGGTGGCTACACCTTC CASSRPPGQGVPGGYTF NA TRBJ1-2 TRBV18 TRBD1
TGTGCCAGCAGTTTACACAGGGGGCATCAGCCCCAGCATTTT CASSLHRGHQPQHF NA TRBJ1-5 TRBV28 TRBD1
TGTGCCAGCAGCTTAGTGGACCGTAACTATGGCTACACCTTC CASSLVDRNYGYTF NA TRBJ1-2 TRBV13 NA
TGTGCCAGCAGTTACCCCCGACAGGGTGGCACTGAAGCTTTCTTT CASSYPRQGGTEAFF NA TRBJ1-1 TRBV6-5 TRBD1
TGTGCCTGGAACGCGGGACCAGGGGAATACTATGGCTACACCTTC CAWNAGPGEYYGYTF NA TRBJ1-2 TRBV30 NA
TGTGCCACCAGTGGGAGGGGCACCGGGGAGCTGTTTTTT CATSGRGTGELFF NA TRBJ2-2 TRBV24-1 NA
TGTGCCAGCAGTCTTATAGCGGGAGCCCACGAGCAGTACTTC CASSLIAGAHEQYF NA TRBJ2-7 TRBV28 TRBD2
TGTGCCAGCTCACCCTGGACAGAGAACACCGGGGAGCTGTTTTTT CASSPWTENTGELFF NA TRBJ2-2 TRBV18 NA
TGTGCTAGTGGAAACAGGGAAGGAAACACTGAAGCTTTCTTT CASGNREGNTEAFF NA TRBJ1-1 TRBV12-5 NA
TGTGCCAGCAGTTTTAGCGGGAGGGATACCGGGGAGCTGTTTTTT CASSFSGRDTGELFF NA TRBJ2-2 TRBV28 TRBD2